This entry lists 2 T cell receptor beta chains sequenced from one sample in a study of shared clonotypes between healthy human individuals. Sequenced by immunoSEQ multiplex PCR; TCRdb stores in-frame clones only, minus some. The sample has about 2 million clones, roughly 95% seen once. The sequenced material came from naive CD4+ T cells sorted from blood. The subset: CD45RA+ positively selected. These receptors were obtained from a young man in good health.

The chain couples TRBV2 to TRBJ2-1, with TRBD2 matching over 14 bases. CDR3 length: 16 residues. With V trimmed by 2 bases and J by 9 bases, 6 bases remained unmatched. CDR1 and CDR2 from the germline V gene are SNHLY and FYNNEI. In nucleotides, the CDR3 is TGTGCCAGCAGTGAAACAGGGACTAGCGGGAGACTTGAGCAGTTCTTC. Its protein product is CASSETGTSGRLEQFF. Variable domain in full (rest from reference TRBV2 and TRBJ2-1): EPEVTQTPSHQVTQMGQEVILRCVPISNHLYFYWYRQILGQKVEFLVSFYNNEISEKSEIFDDQFSVERPDGSNFTLKIRSTKLEDSAMYFCASSETGTSGRLEQFFGPGTRLTVL.

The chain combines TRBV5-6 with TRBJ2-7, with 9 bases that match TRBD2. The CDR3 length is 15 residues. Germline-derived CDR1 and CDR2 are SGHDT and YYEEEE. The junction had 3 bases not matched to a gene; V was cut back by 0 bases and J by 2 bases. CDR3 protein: CASSLVREGPYEQYF. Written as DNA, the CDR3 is TGTGCCAGCAGCTTGGTGCGGGAGGGCCCCTACGAGCAGTACTTC.